This T cell receptor beta chain was identified during a study of OX40 agonist ivuxolimab in advanced cancers. Whole-study context: The patients received agonistic anti-OX40 (CD134) antibody ivuxolimab. Eligibility rules accepted prior anti-PD-1, anti-PD-L1 or anti-CTLA-4 therapy, and 40% had some. Study-level results: Among the least clonally expanded were partial responders at 0.1-3.0 mg/kg. Both CD4+ and CD8+ T cell populations in blood had undergone clonal expansion by week 6 at 0.1 to 3.0 mg/kg.

Regarding this clone: The target antigen is unknown.

The assay was immunoSEQ multiplex PCR, and TCRdb's table has in-frame clones only and misses some. The data hold 30,000 to 35,000 clones, with 65% to 90% observed a single time. CDR1 is SEHNR, CDR2 FQNEAQ, per germline (reference sequence). The V gene lost 8 bases and the J gene lost 7 bases, with 5 bases spanning the gap. This CDR3 contains 10 residues. The genes are TRBV7-9 and TRBJ1-4; D not certain. Here the sequenced sample was CD4+ or CD8+ T cells sorted from blood, taken in a trial of the OX40 agonist ivuxolimab. The receptor was isolated from an adult with an advanced solid tumor such as melanoma, head and neck, liver or kidney cancer. The CDR3 DNA sequence: TGTGCCAGCGGTTTTGAAAAACTGTTTTTT. Translating it yields CASGFEKLFF. Drawing the rest from reference TRBV7-9 and TRBJ1-4, the complete variable domain is DTGVSQNPRHKITKRGQNVTFRCDPISEHNRLYWYRQTLGQGPEFLTYFQNEAQLEKSRLLSDRFSAERPKGSFSTLEIQRTEQGDSAMYLCASGFEKLFFGSGTQLSVL.